This T cell receptor beta chain originates from a study of CD8 T cells in Susac syndrome (dated by TCRdb to about 2019). With respect to the entire study: Whether CD8+ T cell activation and differentiation in Susac syndrome was antigen driven was tested using repertoire sequencing. Clonality of the CD8+ T cell repertoire was compared between about a dozen healthy donors, about 14 Susac syndrome patients and roughly 15 multiple sclerosis patients.

Results and caveats for the whole study, not just this receptor: The TCR sequencing and HLA analysis was acknowledged to have included a relatively small number of individuals.

Inclusive of the bounding cysteine and phenylalanine, the CDR3 is 18 residues long. The read is trimmed to its CDR3 DNA, 54 bases read in frame from base 1. Looking up the germline V gene yields CDR1 SGHNT and CDR2 YENEEA. V loses 5 bases at its end and J loses 6 bases; junction bases beyond the gene matches: 17. Peripheral blood CD8+ and CD4+ T cells from healthy donors, Susac syndrome patients and multiple sclerosis patients were profiled by high-throughput TCR beta sequencing. Multiple sclerosis controls were treatment-naive patients with stable or active relapsing-remitting disease fulfilling revised McDonald criteria. Bulk CD8+ and CD4+ T cells were purified by magnetic negative isolation, while CD8+ TEMRA cells were enriched using FACS. Blood was drawn into EDTA tubes, processed within 24 hours, and PBMCs were isolated by density gradient centrifugation. PBMCs intended for TCR sequencing were cryopreserved in liquid nitrogen and thawed later in a water bath at 37 degrees C. A purity of at least 90% was achieved for sorted or isolated CD4+, CD8+ and CD8+ TEMRA cells.

For this clonotype: No cognate antigen has been identified for it. Per-base quality was not reported, and no clone a single base away is much larger than it.

RNA was extracted using the RNeasy kit, and roughly 0.5 to 1 ug of the RNA was reverse transcribed with random hexamers. The immunoSEQ multiplex PCR assay, covering 54 Vbeta and 13 Jbeta segments, was used to amplify TCR beta CDR3 regions. PCR amplification bias was corrected by using a synthetic template baseline for primer optimization and computational correction. The study's processing was this. Reads were annotated to V, D and J genes according to IMGT and were analyzed with immunoSEQ Analyzer, with only productive sequences retained. To calculate clonality, Shannon entropy was normalized by log2 of the number of productive unique sequences and then subtracted from one. For each patient and control, public and private clones were evaluated within the 100 most prevalent clones. A clone was defined as Susac-specific if it was absent from the healthy and MS cohorts, from around 960 published viral clones and from other ImmuneACCESS disease sequences. Starting from the raw public reads, TCRdb applied fastp trimming at Q25, assembled clones with MiXCR and retained in-frame beta chains. Rows merge per CDR3 protein into single entries with the most common DNA and genes. The V and J calls shown here were made by TCRdb, not taken from the authors' results. The sample table shows some 120,000 distinct CDR3 sequences, and approximately 89% are seen once. Together, the top ten hold around 0.24% of the sample.

This sequence originates from a human donor with multiple sclerosis. The sequencing sample was made of CD8+ T cells from PBMCs. The rearrangement combines TRBV11-3 with TRBJ2-1; 9 middle bases align to TRBD2. The CDR3 reads CASSPTPQLAGARNEQFF. In nucleotide form, the sequence is TGTGCCAGCAGCCCGACCCCACAATTAGCGGGAGCTCGCAATGAGCAGTTCTTC.